A selection of T cell receptor beta chains follows, all from one sample in a study of shared clonotypes between healthy human individuals. Libraries were prepared by immunoSEQ multiplex PCR; TCRdb keeps only in-frame clonotypes and omits some of them. The sample lists 2.5 million or so clones, just over 90% occurring once. Sequenced: naive CD4+ T cells sorted from blood. These receptors were taken from a man between 18 and 35 years old in good health. The CDR3 runs from the conserved cysteine through the conserved F or W. The D gene is left open where the match is weak. Clone size is not always given. Where it is, it says once, few, many or a class for expanded clones.

>.|TRBD1|TRBV28|17|TRBJ1-1
CASSRRTGGDGVTEAFF
TGTGCCAGCAGTCGACGGACAGGGGGCGACGGTGTTACTGAAGCTTTCTTT
>.|TRBD2|TRBV6-5|12|TRBJ2-3
CASTTAGDTQYF
TGTGCCAGCACCACAGCGGGGGATACGCAGTATTTT
>.|.|TRBV5-1|16|TRBJ2-2
CASSLDIGGRDGELFF
TGCGCCAGCAGCTTGGATATCGGGGGGCGCGACGGGGAGCTGTTTTTT
>once|.|TRBV19|13|TRBJ1-2
CASSIDRNYGYTF
TGTGCCAGTAGTATTGATAGGAACTATGGCTACACCTTC
>.|TRBD1|TRBV5-1|16|TRBJ2-5
CASSSQGVAGLETQYF
TGCGCCAGCAGCTCCCAGGGGGTGGCGGGCCTAGAGACCCAGTACTTC
>.|.|TRBV2|12|TRBJ1-2
CASTGINYGYTF
TGTGCCAGCACCGGAATTAACTATGGCTACACCTTC
>.|TRBD1|TRBV5-8|17|TRBJ2-7
CASSPKRGTGGAYEQYF
TGTGCCAGCAGCCCAAAAAGGGGGACAGGGGGCGCATACGAGCAGTACTTC
>.|TRBD2|TRBV30|17|TRBJ2-1
CAWSVLAGRGSYNEQFF
TGTGCCTGGAGTGTACTAGCGGGAAGGGGCTCCTACAATGAGCAGTTCTTC
>.|.|TRBV30|15|TRBJ2-5
CAWSVLTGLQETQYF
TGTGCCTGGAGTGTATTGACGGGCCTCCAAGAGACCCAGTACTTC
>.|.|TRBV5-1|18|TRBJ2-6
CASSLDGARSSGANVLTF
TGCGCCAGCAGCTTGGATGGGGCGAGGAGCTCTGGGGCCAACGTCCTGACTTTC
>.|.|TRBV19|14|TRBJ1-3
CASSVEAPGNTIYF
TGTGCCAGTAGTGTAGAGGCCCCTGGAAACACCATATATTTT
>.|.|TRBV6-5|13|TRBJ1-1
CASSQVWDTEAFF
TGTGCCAGCAGCCAGGTTTGGGACACTGAAGCTTTCTTT
>.|TRBD2|TRBV30|16|TRBJ2-5
CAWSKTGTSLTATQYF
TGTGCCTGGAGCAAAACCGGGACTAGCTTAACTGCGACCCAGTACTTC
>.|.|TRBV6-1|11|TRBJ1-5
CASRRDQPQHF
TGTGCCAGCAGGAGGGATCAGCCCCAGCATTTT
>.|TRBD1|TRBV29-1|16|TRBJ2-3
CSVGRTGRRGTDTQYF
TGCAGCGTTGGCCGGACAGGGAGGAGGGGCACAGATACGCAGTATTTT
>.|.|TRBV23-1|13|TRBJ2-2
CASSRGKIGELFF
TGCGCCAGCAGCCGCGGGAAGATCGGGGAGCTGTTTTTT
>.|.|TRBV7-6|13|TRBJ2-5
CASSFRYQETQYF
TGTGCCAGCAGCTTTCGGTACCAAGAGACCCAGTACTTC
>.|.|TRBV6-5|14|TRBJ2-5
CASSSSGLQETQYF
TGTGCCAGCAGTTCATCGGGACTCCAAGAGACCCAGTACTTC
>.|.|TRBV2|12|TRBJ2-2
CATHENTGELFF
TGTGCCACCCACGAGAACACCGGGGAGCTGTTTTTT
>.|TRBD1|TRBV29-1|13|TRBJ1-2
CSVWTGGSYGYTF
TGCAGCGTTTGGACAGGGGGTAGCTATGGCTACACCTTC
>.|TRBD1|TRBV11-1|15|TRBJ2-2
CASSIGQVNTGELFF
TGTGCCAGCAGCATCGGACAGGTGAACACCGGGGAGCTGTTTTTT
>.|.|TRBV9|14|TRBJ1-2
CASSVGGFNYGYTF
TGTGCCAGCAGCGTAGGGGGGTTTAACTATGGCTACACCTTC
>.|.|TRBV4-3|13|TRBJ2-1
CASSRALDHEQFF
TGCGCCAGCAGCCGTGCCCTAGATCATGAGCAGTTCTTC
>few|.|TRBV30|18|TRBJ1-6
CAWSSPIASGTLDSPLHF
TGTGCCTGGAGTTCGCCGATAGCTTCCGGGACACTCGATTCACCCCTCCACTTT
>.|TRBD2|TRBV4-1|14|TRBJ2-7
CASSLLAGRNEQYF
TGCGCCAGCAGCCTACTAGCGGGACGGAACGAGCAGTACTTC
>.|TRBD1|TRBV27|15|TRBJ1-6
CASGQGRFYNSPLHF
TGTGCCAGCGGACAGGGTCGTTTCTATAATTCACCCCTCCACTTT
>once|.|TRBV6-5|15|TRBJ1-6
CASSSPGPYNSPLHF
TGTGCCAGCAGTTCACCGGGACCGTATAATTCACCCCTCCACTTT
>.|TRBD1|TRBV18|16|TRBJ1-1
CASSPEQGRGHTEAFF
TGTGCCAGCTCACCAGAACAGGGGCGCGGTCACACTGAAGCTTTCTTT
>.|.|TRBV28|16|TRBJ2-5
CASRVRGGRGLETQYF
TGTGCCAGCAGGGTACGGGGGGGCAGGGGGCTTGAGACCCAGTACTTC
>.|.|TRBV28|10|TRBJ1-2
CATRSAGYTF
TGTGCCACCCGATCTGCTGGCTACACCTTC
>.|.|TRBV6-5|13|TRBJ1-4
CASKAGSGEKLFF
TGTGCCAGCAAGGCCGGGTCGGGTGAAAAACTGTTTTTT
>once|TRBD2|TRBV6-1|15|TRBJ2-1
CASLGLADSYNEQFF
TGTGCCAGCTTGGGACTAGCTGATTCCTACAATGAGCAGTTCTTC
>.|TRBD1|TRBV28|14|TRBJ2-3
CASSSGQNTDTQYF
TGTGCCAGCAGTTCGGGACAGAACACAGATACGCAGTATTTT
>few|.|TRBV7-9|14|TRBJ1-5
CASSPSTVAQPQHF
TGTGCCAGCAGCCCCTCGACAGTGGCGCAGCCCCAGCATTTT
>.|TRBD2|TRBV14|18|TRBJ2-2
CASRRQDGLAGGSGELFF
TGTGCCAGCAGAAGACAGGACGGACTAGCGGGAGGCTCCGGGGAGCTGTTTTTT
>.|.|TRBV6-5|16|TRBJ2-6
CASSYVGTPGANVLTF
TGTGCCAGCAGTTATGTAGGGACCCCTGGGGCCAACGTCCTGACTTTC